The rows below give T cell receptor beta chains drawn from one sample of a study of T-cell reconstitution after alpha-beta-depleted transplantation in children. From the PCR reads, TCRdb called clonotypes with MiXCR, one entry per CDR3 protein. The sample carries around 270,000 distinct CDR3 sequences, over 9% recorded once. Sequences were derived from PBMCs, sampled before TCRalphabeta/CD19-depleted stem cell transplant. The source of these receptors is a boy younger than two with acute myeloid leukemia, due to receive a stem cell transplant. Both conserved end residues are part of each CDR3. The D gene is left open where the match is weak. Clone size is not always given. Where it is, it says once, few, many or a class for expanded clones.

many TRBJ2-7 TRBV10-3 . TGTGCCATCAGTGAGTCTTACGAGGGGGGCGAGCAGTACTTC CAISESYEGGEQYF
many TRBJ1-2 TRBV10-3 TRBD1 TGTGCCATCAGTGAGGCCGGGACAGGGGCTGGTGGCTACACCTTC CAISEAGTGAGGYTF
many TRBJ2-1 TRBV5-1 . TGCGCCAGCAGCTTGGGCGGGGTCGAGCAGTTCTTC CASSLGGVEQFF
many TRBJ1-5 TRBV28 TRBD1 TGTGCCAGCAGGTACGACAGGGTGAGTCAGCCCCAGCATTTT CASRYDRVSQPQHF
many TRBJ2-4 TRBV7-2 TRBD2 TGTGCCAGCAGCTTAGCGGGAGGGACCAAAAACATTCAGTACTTC CASSLAGGTKNIQYF
many TRBJ2-2 TRBV28 TRBD1 TGTGCCAGCAGTCAGGGAAGGACAGGGAGGACCGGGGAGCTGTTTTTT CASSQGRTGRTGELFF
many TRBJ1-4 TRBV6-5 . TGTGCCAGCAGTTATACAGGGCCTCATAATGAAAAACTGTTTTTT CASSYTGPHNEKLFF
many TRBJ2-1 TRBV12-3/TRBV12-4 . TGTGCCAGCAGGGGGGGACGGCACAATGAGCAGTTCTTC CASRGGRHNEQFF
. TRBJ1-1 TRBV6-5 . TGTGCCAGCAGTTACCACAGGGACACTGAAGCTTTCTTT CASSYHRDTEAFF
few TRBJ2-6 TRBV27 . TGTGCCAGCAGTCTGACGTTTGGGGCCAACGTCCTGACTTTC CASSLTFGANVLTF
. TRBJ2-7 TRBV3-1 . TGTGCCAGCAGCCAACTTGGACAGTCCCACGAGCAGTACTTC CASSQLGQSHEQYF
many TRBJ2-1 TRBV9 TRBD1 TGTGCCAGCAGCGTATCCCACACAGGGGGCTCCTACAATGAGCAGTTCTTC CASSVSHTGGSYNEQFF
many TRBJ2-5 TRBV15 . TGTGCCACCAGCAGGCTTCGGGAGACCCAGTACTTC CATSRLRETQYF
many TRBJ2-7 TRBV27 . TGTGCCAGCAGTCCCGGCGGGCGTTACGAGCAGTACTTC CASSPGGRYEQYF
many TRBJ1-5 TRBV20-1 . TGCAGTGCAGCTCCCCCAGTTAGCAATCAGCCCCAGCATTTT CSAAPPVSNQPQHF
. TRBJ2-2 TRBV11-2 TRBD2 TGTGCCAGCAGCCTTGATCCGGGACTAGCGGGAGTGGGCGAGCTGTTTTTT CASSLDPGLAGVGELFF
many TRBJ2-7 TRBV5-1 TRBD2 TGCGCCAGCCGGACTAGCGGGAGCTACGAGCAGTACTTC CASRTSGSYEQYF
many TRBJ2-5 TRBV5-1 . TGCGCCAGTAGATTTAGTCCCGAGGAGACCCAGTACTTC CASRFSPEETQYF
many TRBJ2-5 TRBV10-3 TRBD1 TGTGCCATCAGTGAGTCGGGACAGGGGGAAGAGACCCAGTACTTC CAISESGQGEETQYF
many TRBJ2-7 TRBV7-2 . TGTGCCAGCAGCTTAGGACTGGACTACGAGCAGTACTTC CASSLGLDYEQYF
many TRBJ2-1 TRBV7-6 . TGTGCCAGCGGTACTCCGTTTGAGCAGTTCTTC CASGTPFEQFF
. TRBJ2-1 TRBV6-9 TRBD2 TGTGCCGCCAGTTATTCAAAGCGAGGAACCGGGACTAGCTCTTCCTACAATGAGCAGTTCTTC CAASYSKRGTGTSSSYNEQFF
many TRBJ2-3 TRBV20-1 . TGCAGTGCCGGACAGACGGGGGACAGCACAGATACGCAGTATTTT CSAGQTGDSTDTQYF
many TRBJ2-7 TRBV12-3/TRBV12-4 TRBD1 TGTGCCAGCAGTTTAACCGGACAGGGTCGATACGAGCAGTACTTC CASSLTGQGRYEQYF
few TRBJ2-3 TRBV7-3 . TGTGCCAGCGCGATTGAGAAGATACAGGGTCGGTCAGATACGCAGTATTTT CASAIEKIQGRSDTQYF
many TRBJ2-7 TRBV7-9 . TGTGCCAGCAGCTTATCAGGGGTATTTCTACTCGAGCAGTACTTC CASSLSGVFLLEQYF
many TRBJ2-1 TRBV14 . TGTGCCAGCAGCCAAGAGTGGGGCTCCTACAATGAGCAGTTCTTC CASSQEWGSYNEQFF
few TRBJ2-5 TRBV5-1 . TGCGCCAGCAGCGCTTGGCCAAAAGGGGGGGGGCCAGAGACCCAGTACTTC CASSAWPKGGGPETQYF
. TRBJ2-7 TRBV19 TRBD1 TGTGCCAGTAGTATGTGGGACAGAACCTACGAGCAGTACTTC CASSMWDRTYEQYF
few TRBJ2-3 TRBV12-3/TRBV12-4 TRBD1 TGTGCCAGCAGTACCCGACAGGGAACAGATACGCAGTATTTT CASSTRQGTDTQYF
. TRBJ1-1 TRBV12-3/TRBV12-4 . TGTGCCAGCAATTACAGTCCGAACACTGAAGCTTTCTTT CASNYSPNTEAFF
many TRBJ2-7 TRBV10-3 TRBD1 TGTGCCATCAGTGATGGACAGGGAAACGACGAGCAGTACTTC CAISDGQGNDEQYF
many TRBJ1-2 TRBV7-2 . TGTGCCAGCAGCCTACAGGGCAGCTATGGCTACACCTTC CASSLQGSYGYTF
. TRBJ1-6 TRBV12-3/TRBV12-4 TRBD1 TGTGCCAGCAGTCGCGGACAGGGGCACAATTCACCCCTCCACTTT CASSRGQGHNSPLHF
many TRBJ1-1 TRBV12-3/TRBV12-4 TRBD1 TGTGCCAGCAGCCGCGGGACAGACACTGAAGCTTTCTTT CASSRGTDTEAFF
. TRBJ2-1 TRBV20-1 . TGCAGTGCTAGCGGGGGGCCCTCCTACAATGAGCAGTTCTTC CSASGGPSYNEQFF
. TRBJ2-7 TRBV7-2 . TGTGCCAGCAGCTCCCAAGGGAGGTCAGCCTACGAGCAGTACTTC CASSSQGRSAYEQYF
many TRBJ2-3 TRBV12-3/TRBV12-4 TRBD2 TGTGCCAGCAGTTTAGGGACTAGCAACACAGATACGCAGTATTTT CASSLGTSNTDTQYF
. TRBJ2-7 TRBV7-3 TRBD2 TGTGCCAGCAGCTTAATACGCCGGTTAGCGGGGCCATACGAGCAGTACTTC CASSLIRRLAGPYEQYF
few TRBJ2-3 TRBV19 TRBD1 TGTGCCAGTAGTACTGGGGGACAGGTCACAGATACGCAGTATTTT CASSTGGQVTDTQYF